This is a list of T cell receptor beta chains from one sample in a study of T cell responses to AZD1222 COVID-19 vaccine. TCRdb's table, derived via immunoSEQ multiplex PCR, lists solely in-frame clones and lacks some. The sample yields approximately 210,000 clones, roughly 94% seen once. The input for sequencing was peripheral blood, taken 28 days after the second dose of the MenACWY control vaccine. The receptors were gathered from an adult who received the MenACWY meningococcal vaccine as a control. CDR3s include the opening cysteine and the closing phenylalanine or tryptophan. The order of the fields is D gene, CDR3 length, J gene, V gene, CDR3 protein, CDR3 DNA. A D gene is named only where the DNA matches it firmly.

d_call: .
cdr3_length: 16
j_call: TRBJ2-2
v_call: TRBV10-3
cdr3_aa: CAISEFGTANTGELFF
cdr3_nt: TGTGCCATCAGTGAGTTCGGGACCGCGAACACCGGGGAGCTGTTTTTT

d_call: .
cdr3_length: 17
j_call: TRBJ2-7
v_call: TRBV6-1
cdr3_aa: CASSEASGIEWSYEQYF
cdr3_nt: TGTGCCAGCAGTGAAGCATCAGGGATTGAGTGGTCCTACGAGCAGTACTTC

d_call: .
cdr3_length: 11
j_call: TRBJ2-7
v_call: TRBV28
cdr3_aa: CASSTYYEQYF
cdr3_nt: TGTGCCAGCAGTACTTACTACGAGCAGTACTTC

d_call: .
cdr3_length: 16
j_call: TRBJ2-3
v_call: TRBV5-1
cdr3_aa: CASSLDAGVKADTQYF
cdr3_nt: TGCGCCAGCAGCTTGGATGCCGGGGTTAAGGCAGATACGCAGTATTTT

d_call: .
cdr3_length: 12
j_call: TRBJ1-2
v_call: TRBV30
cdr3_aa: CAWSVQNYGYTF
cdr3_nt: TGTGCCTGGAGTGTACAGAACTATGGCTACACCTTC

d_call: .
cdr3_length: 15
j_call: TRBJ1-5
v_call: TRBV5-1
cdr3_aa: CASSSDGRANQPQHF
cdr3_nt: TGCGCCAGCAGCTCGGACGGGAGGGCCAATCAGCCCCAGCATTTT

d_call: .
cdr3_length: 13
j_call: TRBJ1-1
v_call: TRBV19
cdr3_aa: CASSPVMNTEAFF
cdr3_nt: TGTGCCAGCTCCCCGGTGATGAACACTGAAGCTTTCTTT

d_call: TRBD1
cdr3_length: 13
j_call: TRBJ2-1
v_call: TRBV6-5
cdr3_aa: CASTVSGGDEQFF
cdr3_nt: TGTGCCAGCACGGTATCAGGGGGCGATGAGCAGTTCTTC

d_call: .
cdr3_length: 14
j_call: TRBJ1-5
v_call: TRBV19
cdr3_aa: CASTGGAGNQPQHF
cdr3_nt: TGTGCCAGTACTGGGGGCGCGGGCAATCAGCCCCAGCATTTT

d_call: TRBD2
cdr3_length: 15
j_call: TRBJ2-7
v_call: TRBV5-6
cdr3_aa: CASSRGTSGRYEQYF
cdr3_nt: TGTGCCAGCAGCAGGGGGACTAGCGGGAGGTACGAGCAGTACTTC

d_call: TRBD2
cdr3_length: 15
j_call: TRBJ2-1
v_call: TRBV3-1/TRBV3-2
cdr3_aa: CASSRGLALNNEQFF
cdr3_nt: TGTGCCAGCAGCCGCGGACTAGCCCTTAACAATGAGCAGTTCTTC

d_call: TRBD2
cdr3_length: 17
j_call: TRBJ2-2
v_call: TRBV15
cdr3_aa: CATSREPTSGGTGELFF
cdr3_nt: TGTGCCACCAGCAGAGAACCAACTAGCGGTGGCACCGGGGAGCTGTTTTTT

d_call: .
cdr3_length: 12
j_call: TRBJ2-2
v_call: TRBV7-3
cdr3_aa: CASTFGTGELFF
cdr3_nt: TGTGCCAGCACCTTCGGGACCGGGGAGCTGTTTTTT